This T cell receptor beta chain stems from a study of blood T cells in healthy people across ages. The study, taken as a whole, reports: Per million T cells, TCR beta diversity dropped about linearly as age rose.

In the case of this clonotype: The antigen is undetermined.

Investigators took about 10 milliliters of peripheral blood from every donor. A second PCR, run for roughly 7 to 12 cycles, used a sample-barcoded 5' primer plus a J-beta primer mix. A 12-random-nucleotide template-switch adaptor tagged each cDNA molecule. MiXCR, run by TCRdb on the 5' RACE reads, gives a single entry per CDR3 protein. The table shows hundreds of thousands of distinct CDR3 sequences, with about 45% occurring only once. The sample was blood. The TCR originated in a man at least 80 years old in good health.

CDR3 DNA sequence: TGTGCCAGCAGCGCACTATGGACTAGCGGGAGGGCCGATACGCAGTATTTT. Translating gives CASSALWTSGRADTQYF. This sequence joins TRBV9 and TRBJ2-3; 15 bases map to TRBD2. Germline CDR1 is SGDLS and CDR2 is YYNGEE. V shed 3 bases and J 6 bases; nucleotides not matched to a gene: 8. This CDR3 spans 17 amino acids.